The sequence of this T cell receptor beta chain was determined in a study of T cells in tuberculosis. Data came from immunoSEQ multiplex PCR; TCRdb stores just in-frame clones and leaves some out. In the table there are 30,000 to 35,000 clones, 92% of which are singletons. Trimming took 4 bases from V and 5 from J, leaving 19 bases between them. The length of the CDR3 is 15 residues. The germline V gene has CDR1 SGHDT and CDR2 YYEEEE. J is TRBJ2-7 and V is TRBV5-6, with a tentative D call TRBD1 (6 bases). Sequencing was performed on PBMCs. The sequence was collected from a donor between 10 and 35 years old with latent tuberculosis or without tuberculosis infection. Some clones in this sample may be carry-over from other donors' samples. CDR3 region: CASSPLGGFGDEQYF. The DNA of the CDR3 is TGTGCCAGCAGCCCTTTAGGGGGATTCGGCGACGAGCAGTACTTC.